The present entry profiles one T cell receptor (beta chain) with its context. Its antigen remains unknown. Germline loops: CDR1 MNHEY, CDR2 SVGAGI. The V and J ends lost 6 bases and 8 bases, in that order; junction bases with no gene match: 10. CDR3 length equals 15 residues. This entry comes from a study of vaccination effects on CD4 cells after COVID-19. Overall study: About 2.2 million PBMC per well received approximately 11 IU/ml IL-2 and approximately 10 ug/ml peptides in culture.

Study results and limitations: Late post-vaccination samples showed marked contraction of infection- and vaccine-induced clones.

Culturing for about 9 days preceded CD4+ T cell isolation. From March to December 2020, the person had a SARS-CoV-2 infection that was confirmed by PCR. Each participant was given two doses of one vaccine (BNT162b2 or mRNA-1273). Half the medium was swapped for IL-2 medium on days 3 and 7. Method: immunoSEQ multiplex PCR; TCRdb's copy keeps in-frame clones and lacks some. The sample has 30,000 to 35,000 clones; roughly four fifths are singletons. V gene TRBV6-5 combines with J gene TRBJ1-6; 7 positions agree with TRBD1. The sequence derives from a human donor who had a prior SARS-CoV-2 infection. Material: CD4+ T cells from PBMCs cultured without peptide, obtained after COVID-19 vaccination. This CDR3 is CASRPGTVLYSPLHF. Written as DNA, the CDR3 is TGTGCCAGCAGACCCGGGACAGTTCTATATTCACCCCTCCACTTT.